The rows below give T cell receptor beta chains drawn from one sample of a study of cytomegalovirus exposure and HLA in healthy donors. The table came from immunoSEQ multiplex PCR; TCRdb's copy has only in-frame clones and leaves some out. The table shows 150,000 to 200,000 clones, with roughly 72% occurring only once. The sequenced sample was PBMCs. Receptor source: a man aged 40-49 years in good health and CMV-seropositive. The CDR3 runs from the conserved cysteine through the conserved F or W. A D gene is named only where the DNA matches it firmly. The size of a clone is reported for some rows only, either as once, few or many, or as a class for expanded clones.

TRBJ1-4 NA once TRBV2 CASLVDSPNEKLFF TGTGCCAGCCTTGTCGACAGCCCTAATGAAAAACTGTTTTTT
TRBJ1-2 TRBD1 NA TRBV6-5 CASSPRDRGRSGYTF TGTGCCAGCAGTCCCCGGGACAGGGGGCGATCCGGCTACACCTTC
TRBJ1-6 NA NA TRBV15 CATSRGGGPKNSPLHF TGTGCCACCAGCAGAGGGGGCGGCCCTAAGAATTCACCCCTCCACTTT
TRBJ2-7 TRBD2 NA TRBV28 CASSLSLAGLTYEQYF TGTGCCAGCAGTTTGTCGCTAGCGGGGCTCACCTACGAGCAGTACTTC
TRBJ1-1 NA NA TRBV6-5 CASSSGTLNTEAFF TGTGCCAGCAGTTCGGGAACCCTGAACACTGAAGCTTTCTTT
TRBJ2-2 NA NA TRBV4-3 CASSQDNALMNTGELFF TGCGCCAGCAGCCAAGATAATGCACTGATGAACACCGGGGAGCTGTTTTTT
TRBJ2-7 TRBD1 NA TRBV10-3 CAISGQGGFNEQYF TGTGCCATCAGCGGACAGGGGGGGTTCAACGAGCAGTACTTC
TRBJ2-5 NA NA TRBV11-3 CASSLFPGLGKTQYF TGTGCCAGCAGCCTATTTCCGGGCCTCGGGAAGACCCAGTACTTC
TRBJ1-5 NA NA TRBV5-1 CASSSGETNQPQHF TGCGCCAGCAGCTCCGGAGAGACCAATCAGCCCCAGCATTTT
TRBJ2-1 NA NA TRBV7-2 CASSLYEKKEQFF TGTGCCAGCAGCTTATATGAGAAAAAAGAGCAGTTCTTC
TRBJ1-5 NA NA TRBV5-3 CARSLARTVRNQPQHF TGTGCCAGAAGCTTGGCTAGAACGGTGAGGAATCAGCCCCAGCATTTT
TRBJ1-2 NA NA TRBV15 CATSSEGTGNYGYTF TGTGCCACCAGCAGCGAAGGCACGGGGAACTATGGCTACACCTTC
TRBJ2-7 TRBD2 NA TRBV12-5 CASGSSWRGAREQYF TGTGCTAGTGGTTCCTCCTGGCGGGGGGCGAGGGAGCAGTACTTC
TRBJ2-3 TRBD1 once TRBV6-6 CASSTGTGDTDTQYF TGTGCCAGCAGCACCGGGACAGGAGACACAGATACGCAGTATTTT
TRBJ2-4 NA few TRBV5-8 CASSLDTGAKNIQYF TGTGCCAGCAGCCTCGATACTGGTGCCAAAAACATTCAGTACTTC
TRBJ1-2 NA NA TRBV20-1 CSARAGDGYTF TGCAGTGCTAGAGCGGGGGATGGCTACACCTTC
TRBJ2-3 TRBD1 NA TRBV2 CASSGRQGTGTDTQYF TGTGCCAGCAGTGGACGACAGGGGACGGGAACAGATACGCAGTATTTT
TRBJ2-2 NA NA TRBV7-9 CASSPRSWANTGELFF TGTGCCAGCAGCCCGAGGAGTTGGGCGAACACCGGGGAGCTGTTTTTT
TRBJ1-4 NA NA TRBV27 CASSAQRGVDEKLFF TGTGCCAGCAGTGCCCAGAGAGGAGTGGATGAAAAACTGTTTTTT
TRBJ1-5 NA NA TRBV6-6 CASSHSTGNQPQHF TGTGCCAGCAGCCACTCCACAGGGAATCAGCCCCAGCATTTT
TRBJ1-2 NA NA TRBV18 CASRGGLNYGYTF TGTGCCAGCCGCGGGGGACTTAACTATGGCTACACCTTC
TRBJ2-3 NA NA TRBV7-2 CASSLEAGRWNTQYF TGTGCCAGCAGCTTAGAGGCAGGGAGGTGGAATACGCAGTATTTT
TRBJ2-1 NA NA TRBV7-2 CASSFTDNEQFF TGTGCCAGCAGCTTCACGGACAATGAGCAGTTCTTC
TRBJ2-7 TRBD2 NA TRBV18 CASSLSAATGGYEQYF TGTGCCAGCTCACTCTCGGCGGCGACGGGGGGCTACGAGCAGTACTTC
TRBJ1-1 TRBD1 NA TRBV5-4 CASSAYRGTGTEAFF TGTGCCAGCAGCGCGTACAGGGGTACTGGAACTGAAGCTTTCTTT
TRBJ2-2 TRBD1 NA TRBV11-2 CASSTQGVGGELFF TGTGCCAGCAGCACCCAGGGGGTCGGCGGGGAGCTGTTTTTT
TRBJ1-6 TRBD1 few TRBV7-9 CASSETGGSGYNSPLHF TGTGCCAGCAGCGAGACAGGGGGCAGTGGCTATAATTCACCCCTCCACTTT
TRBJ2-4 TRBD1 NA TRBV7-9 CASSPDRGGNIQYF TGTGCCAGCAGCCCCGACAGGGGGGGGAACATTCAGTACTTC
TRBJ1-5 NA NA TRBV5-1 CASSLSGDQPQHF TGCGCCAGCAGCTTATCAGGGGATCAGCCCCAGCATTTT
TRBJ2-7 NA NA TRBV7-8 CASSASGGVGHEQYF TGTGCCAGCAGCGCTTCTGGAGGGGTGGGTCACGAGCAGTACTTC
TRBJ1-3 NA NA TRBV9 CASSPAMGSSGNTIYF TGTGCCAGCAGCCCCGCCATGGGGAGCTCTGGAAACACCATATATTTT
TRBJ2-2 TRBD2 NA TRBV19 CASRTGLAGVETGELFF TGTGCCAGTAGAACGGGACTAGCGGGGGTGGAAACCGGGGAGCTGTTTTTT
TRBJ2-7 TRBD2 NA TRBV2 CASSPGLATYEQYF TGTGCCAGCAGCCCGGGACTAGCAACCTACGAGCAGTACTTC
TRBJ1-4 TRBD1 NA TRBV11-1 CASSSTDRGFNEKLFF TGTGCCAGCAGCTCAACGGACAGGGGGTTTAATGAAAAACTGTTTTTT
TRBJ2-5 NA once TRBV4-3 CASSPAGDSGETQYF TGCGCCAGCAGCCCCGCCGGGGACTCCGGAGAGACCCAGTACTTC
TRBJ1-4 TRBD1 NA TRBV2 CASSPPGTGGEKLFF TGTGCCAGCAGCCCCCCCGGGACAGGGGGTGAAAAACTGTTTTTT
TRBJ1-3 NA NA TRBV6-1 CASYRAYSGNTIYF TGTGCCAGCTACAGGGCTTACTCTGGAAACACCATATATTTT
TRBJ2-7 NA NA TRBV18 CASSPGGSEQYF TGTGCCAGCTCCCCGGGGGGCTCCGAGCAGTACTTC
TRBJ2-7 TRBD1 NA TRBV7-9 CASSSYDRGPEQYF TGTGCCAGCAGCTCTTATGACAGGGGGCCCGAGCAGTACTTC
TRBJ2-7 TRBD1 NA TRBV5-8 CASSWDRAYEQYF TGTGCCAGCAGCTGGGACAGAGCCTACGAGCAGTACTTC
TRBJ2-7 NA NA TRBV23-1 CASSQSGSLTYEQYF TGCGCCAGCAGTCAATCGGGCAGCCTTACCTACGAGCAGTACTTC
TRBJ1-2 NA NA TRBV19 CASSITSYGYTF TGTGCCAGTAGTATAACGAGCTATGGCTACACCTTC
TRBJ1-3 TRBD1 once TRBV5-5 CASSLVATDRVTGNTIYF TGTGCCAGCAGCTTGGTGGCAACCGACAGGGTAACTGGAAACACCATATATTTT
TRBJ2-1 TRBD2 NA TRBV9 CASSVDLGLAVHEQFF TGTGCCAGCAGCGTAGATCTGGGACTAGCAGTCCATGAGCAGTTCTTC
TRBJ1-1 TRBD1 NA TRBV9 CASSLLGQGARNTEAFF TGTGCCAGCAGCCTCCTGGGACAGGGGGCGAGGAACACTGAAGCTTTCTTT
TRBJ2-2 TRBD2 few TRBV29-1 CSVDPSGGTNTGELFF TGCAGCGTTGATCCTAGCGGGGGGACGAACACCGGGGAGCTGTTTTTT
TRBJ2-7 NA NA TRBV11-2 CASSSPQGGYEQYF TGTGCCAGCAGCTCGCCCCAGGGGGGCTACGAGCAGTACTTC
TRBJ2-3 NA NA TRBV13 CASSLAGDLTDTQYF TGTGCCAGCAGCTTAGCGGGGGACCTCACAGATACGCAGTATTTT
TRBJ2-3 TRBD2 NA TRBV7-6 CASSLERTSGHTDTQYF TGTGCCAGCAGCTTAGAGCGGACTAGCGGCCACACAGATACGCAGTATTTT
TRBJ2-5 TRBD1 NA TRBV5-5 CASSYGTGIQETQYF TGTGCCAGCAGCTACGGGACAGGGATTCAAGAGACCCAGTACTTC
TRBJ2-7 NA NA TRBV19 CASSYKGFNYEQYF TGTGCCAGTAGTTACAAGGGGTTCAACTACGAGCAGTACTTC
TRBJ2-2 TRBD1 few TRBV5-4 CASSWDRERRELFF TGTGCCAGCAGCTGGGACAGGGAACGCCGGGAGCTGTTTTTT
TRBJ2-1 NA NA TRBV25-1 CASSEWGVSSYNEQFF TGTGCCAGCAGTGAATGGGGGGTTAGCTCCTACAATGAGCAGTTCTTC
TRBJ1-2 NA NA TRBV2 CASSEGRGLNYGYTF TGTGCCAGCAGTGAGGGCAGGGGACTAAACTATGGCTACACCTTC
TRBJ1-1 NA NA TRBV6-6 CASGASVGTEAFF TGTGCCAGCGGGGCCTCCGTAGGCACTGAAGCTTTCTTT